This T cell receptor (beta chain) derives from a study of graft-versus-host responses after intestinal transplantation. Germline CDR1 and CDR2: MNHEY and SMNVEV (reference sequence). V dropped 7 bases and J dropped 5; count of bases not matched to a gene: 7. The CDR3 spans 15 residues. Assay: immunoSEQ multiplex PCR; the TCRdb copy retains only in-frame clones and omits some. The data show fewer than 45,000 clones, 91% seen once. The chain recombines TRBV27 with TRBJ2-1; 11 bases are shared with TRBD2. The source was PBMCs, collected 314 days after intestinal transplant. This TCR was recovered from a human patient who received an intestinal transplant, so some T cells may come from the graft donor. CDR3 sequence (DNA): TGTGCCAGCACCCTGACTAGCGGGATGGACAATGAGCAGTTCTTC. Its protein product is CASTLTSGMDNEQFF.